These T cell receptor beta chains were read from a single sample in a study of T-cell memory formation after mild COVID-19. TCRdb itself ran the 5' RACE reads through MiXCR, one entry per CDR3 protein. The repertoire includes 260,000 or so distinct CDR3 sequences, 16% of them detected once, and roughly a fifth sits in the top ten. Source material: PBMCs or a T cell subset sorted from them (not recorded which). These receptors were taken from a man between 18 and 35 years old who had mild COVID-19 (a few samples of this study predate the infection). Cell type and time point are not known. Both conserved end residues are part of each CDR3. Each record gives: clone size, J gene, D gene, CDR3 length, V gene, CDR3 protein, CDR3 DNA. The D gene is left open where the match is weak. Not all rows give a size; the values are once, few, many and, for expanded clones, a class.

clone size: NA
J gene: TRBJ2-3
D gene: NA
CDR3 length: 17
V gene: TRBV2
CDR3 protein: CASSARRASNTPDTQYF
CDR3 DNA: TGTGCCAGCAGTGCGCGTAGGGCTAGTAACACTCCAGATACGCAGTATTTT

clone size: NA
J gene: TRBJ2-7
D gene: TRBD1
CDR3 length: 15
V gene: TRBV5-1
CDR3 protein: CASSWWTGPPYEQYF
CDR3 DNA: TGCGCCAGCAGCTGGTGGACAGGGCCCCCATACGAGCAGTACTTC

clone size: few
J gene: TRBJ2-5
D gene: TRBD1
CDR3 length: 17
V gene: TRBV7-7
CDR3 protein: CASSKGWDRGLGETQYF
CDR3 DNA: TGTGCCAGCTCTAAGGGCTGGGACAGGGGGCTAGGGGAGACCCAGTACTTC

clone size: few
J gene: TRBJ1-1
D gene: TRBD1
CDR3 length: 14
V gene: TRBV29-1
CDR3 protein: CSVDGQGAFTEAFF
CDR3 DNA: TGCAGCGTTGACGGGCAGGGGGCATTCACTGAAGCTTTCTTT

clone size: NA
J gene: TRBJ2-7
D gene: NA
CDR3 length: 13
V gene: TRBV6-5
CDR3 protein: CASNRLTAYEQYF
CDR3 DNA: TGTGCCAGCAACCGCCTGACCGCCTACGAGCAGTACTTC

clone size: NA
J gene: TRBJ2-2
D gene: NA
CDR3 length: 17
V gene: TRBV15
CDR3 protein: CATSRDPRTADTGELFF
CDR3 DNA: TGTGCCACCAGCAGAGATCCTAGGACAGCAGACACCGGGGAGCTGTTTTTT

clone size: NA
J gene: TRBJ2-3
D gene: NA
CDR3 length: 15
V gene: TRBV14
CDR3 protein: CASSQGLAGKDTQYF
CDR3 DNA: TGTGCCAGCAGCCAAGGGCTCGCGGGGAAGGATACGCAGTATTTT

clone size: NA
J gene: TRBJ2-2
D gene: NA
CDR3 length: 13
V gene: TRBV5-1
CDR3 protein: CASSSDRVGELFF
CDR3 DNA: TGCGCCAGCAGCTCGGACAGAGTCGGGGAGCTGTTTTTT

clone size: few
J gene: TRBJ2-1
D gene: NA
CDR3 length: 14
V gene: TRBV15
CDR3 protein: CATSGRASRDEQFF
CDR3 DNA: TGTGCCACCAGTGGCAGGGCCTCTCGGGATGAGCAGTTCTTC

clone size: NA
J gene: TRBJ1-1
D gene: NA
CDR3 length: 13
V gene: TRBV14
CDR3 protein: CASSQLWAGLAFF
CDR3 DNA: TGTGCCAGCAGCCAACTTTGGGCAGGTCTAGCTTTCTTT

clone size: few
J gene: TRBJ2-5
D gene: NA
CDR3 length: 11
V gene: TRBV7-2
CDR3 protein: CASRGEGTQYF
CDR3 DNA: TGTGCCAGCAGGGGTGAGGGGACCCAGTACTTC

clone size: NA
J gene: TRBJ1-5
D gene: NA
CDR3 length: 18
V gene: TRBV6-2/TRBV6-3
CDR3 protein: CASSYWGAEVYSNQPQHF
CDR3 DNA: TGTGCCAGCAGTTATTGGGGAGCTGAGGTTTATAGCAATCAGCCCCAGCATTTT